The entry below describes one TCR beta chain. What it binds is unknown. The time point here: 266 days after commencement of treatment, after nivolumab therapy. Regarding treatment: AdE1-LMPpoly-expanded autologous EBV-specific T-cell therapy followed by anti-PD-1 nivolumab. J lost 7 bases, V lost 0 bases, and 7 bases had no gene match. CDR1 and CDR2 from the germline V gene are LNHNV and YYDKDF (reference sequence). The CDR3 is made up of 16 amino acids. The table came from immunoSEQ multiplex PCR; TCRdb's copy has only in-frame clones and leaves some out. The sample records over 20,000 clones, under 90% being singletons. The data originate from a study of EBV T-cell therapy then PD-1 blockade in nasopharyngeal carcinoma.

The V and J genes are TRBV15 and TRBJ2-3; 10 bases line up with TRBD2. The clonotype was recovered from a man in his forties with nasopharyngeal carcinoma. The sample in question was CD8+ T cells from blood, obtained at roughly day 270 from a patient whose treatment included autologous EBV-specific T cells and nivolumab. The CDR3 protein is CATSRDSSGGFYTQYF. The DNA for the CDR3 is TGTGCCACCAGCAGAGATTCTAGCGGGGGCTTTTATACGCAGTATTTT.